Below, 6 T cell receptor beta chains from the same sample are listed, as sequenced in a study of T cell changes during pregnancy in multiple sclerosis. Assay: immunoSEQ multiplex PCR; the TCRdb copy retains only in-frame clones and omits some. This sample carries under 130,000 clones, roughly 93% of them seen once, and the ten largest clones take more than 0.85%. The sequencing used peripheral blood, collected after pregnancy. The receptors were gathered from a female donor with multiple sclerosis, enrolled in a pregnancy study.

V gene TRBV4-3 combines with J gene TRBJ1-4; D is ambiguous. Germline V gene data show CDR1 as LGHNA and CDR2 as YSLEER. Trimming stripped 0 bases from V and 11 bases from J, with 13 bases between. CDR3 size: 14 residues. The CDR3: CASSQDGRERKLFF. The CDR3 region has the DNA TGCGCCAGCAGCCAAGATGGGAGGGAGAGGAAACTGTTTTTT.

This chain joins TRBV19 and TRBJ2-1, with D perhaps matching TRBD2 (6 bases). The CDR3 covers 14 residues. Trimming stripped 5 bases from V and 5 bases from J, with 13 bases between. CDR1 and CDR2 (germline): LNHDA, SQIVND (reference sequence). CDR3 amino acids: CASSHRELNNEQFF. The CDR3 DNA sequence: TGTGCCAGTAGTCATCGGGAGTTGAACAATGAGCAGTTCTTC.

The chain joins TRBV7-9 to TRBJ1-1; no clear D gene. CDR1 is SEHNR, CDR2 FQNEAQ, per germline (reference sequence). The V and J ends lost 5 bases and 6 bases respectively, with 16 bases between them. The CDR3 loop spans 14 amino acids. CDR3 nucleotides: TGTGCCAGCAGCCCTCGGGAACCCCAAGCTGAAGCTTTCTTT. Protein product: CASSPREPQAEAFF.

The chain joins TRBV28 to TRBJ1-1; weak D call: TRBD1 (5 bases). Looked up from germline, CDR1 is MDHEN and CDR2 is SYDVKM. This CDR3 is built from 15 residues. Trimming removed 3 bases from V and 0 bases from J, with 11 bases in between. Here the CDR3 reads CASSFYGRVNTEAFF. CDR3 in DNA: TGTGCCAGCAGTTTTTATGGCAGGGTGAACACTGAAGCTTTCTTT.

The V gene is TRBV4-1, the J gene TRBJ1-1; 11 nucleotides line up with TRBD1. CDR1 is MGHRA and CDR2 is YSYEKL in the germline V gene. Germline trimming cut 6 bases from V and 1 base from J; bases unmatched to any gene: 10. The CDR3 is made up of 17 amino acids. The CDR3 bases are TGCGCCAGCAGTTTCGGACAGGGGGCGCCGGGGAACACTGAAGCTTTCTTT. Its protein is CASSFGQGAPGNTEAFF.

The chain employs TRBV25-1 and TRBJ1-6, with D unclear. The CDR3 is 15 amino acids. In germline, CDR1 is MGHDK, CDR2 SYGVNS. The ends were cut back, 3 bases at V and 0 bases at J, with 6 bases in the middle. CDR3 in amino acids: CASSDLSSYNSPLHF. The CDR3 DNA follows: TGTGCCAGCAGTGATCTGAGCTCCTATAATTCACCCCTCCACTTT.